This TCR beta chain was found in a study of regulatory T cells in long-lasting Graves disease. General study results and limits: TRBV28, TRBJ1-2 and TRBJ2-5 emerged as the favored segments in persistent disease.

With iRepertoire HTBI primers and Arm-PCR of CDR3 regions, TCR beta libraries were built. TCRdb used MiXCR to reprocess the multiplex PCR reads, holding one entry per CDR3 protein. Of a few hundred thousand distinct CDR3 sequences listed, around 15% were seen once; the top ten hold about 19%. The V end lost 6 bases, the J end lost 3 bases, and 11 bases lay between the germline ends. CDR3 size: 14 residues. CDR1 and CDR2 (germline): ENHRY, SYGVKD. This clonotype has a handful of counts. Its target is unknown. The time point: newly diagnosed GD, antithyroid drugs for less than 3 months. Extracted PBMC RNA gave rise to the TCR library. It was American Thyroid Association guidelines that determined Graves' disease diagnosis. EDTA tubes held approximately 9 milliliters of peripheral blood from each patient. These data also formed part of another study, on T cells in Graves' hyperthyroidism and ophthalmopathy.

This clonotype originated in a woman younger than 35 with Graves disease. Material: peripheral blood mononuclear cells (PBMCs), obtained at new diagnosis, from a patient treated with antithyroid drugs. V and J are TRBV10-3 and TRBJ2-2, with D possibly matching TRBD2 (6 bases). CDR3 DNA: TGTGCCATCAGACGGGAGTTTGACACCGGGGAGCTGTTTTTT. Translation gives CAIRREFDTGELFF.